The 8 T cell receptor beta chains below all came from one sample that was sequenced in a study of cytomegalovirus exposure and HLA in healthy donors. Vbeta (60) and Jbeta (13) primers were used in the PCR. Clones were read by immunoSEQ multiplex PCR, and TCRdb kept only the in-frame ones, dropping some. The profile shows about 140,000 clones, 60% to 85% of them singletons. Sequenced sample: PBMCs. The receptor set was obtained from a man younger than 30 in good health and CMV-seronegative.

The chain is built from TRBV2 and TRBJ2-2; 9 bases line up with TRBD1. The ends lost 8 bases at V and 7 bases at J; junction bases unmatched: 5. The CDR3 has 13 residues. Per germline, CDR1 SNHLY and CDR2 FYNNEI. Here the CDR3 DNA reads TGTGCCAGCGGGGGACAGGGCGGCGGGGAGCTGTTTTTT. Its protein is CASGGQGGGELFF.

The rearrangement joins TRBV5-4 to TRBJ2-5, with 8 bases that match TRBD2. The end of the DNA is better explained by TRBJ2-7, so the J call may be wrong. The CDR3 totals 15 residues. Germline values: CDR1 SGHNT, CDR2 YYREEE (reference sequence). In DNA form, the CDR3 reads TGTGCCAGCAGCAAGACTAGCGAGGCCACCTACGAGCAGTACTTC. Translation gives CASSKTSEATYEQYF.

The rearrangement uses TRBV2 and TRBJ1-4; TRBD1 might be the D (6 bases). Germline loops: CDR1 SNHLY, CDR2 FYNNEI. The CDR3 runs 14 residues. The V end lost 5 bases, the J end lost 4 bases, and 11 bases lay between the germline ends. The CDR3 reads CASSPTGFNEKLFF. The CDR3 nucleotides read TGTGCCAGCAGTCCGACAGGTTTTAATGAAAAACTGTTTTTT.

The V and J genes are TRBV14 and TRBJ2-5, with 7 bases that match TRBD2. This CDR3 is 15 amino acids long. Germline-derived CDR1 and CDR2 are SGHDN and FVKESK. Trimming cost V 0 bases and J 4 bases; bases outside gene matches: 5. As DNA, the CDR3 is TGTGCCAGCAGCCAAGATTCGTGGGGGGGAGAGACCCAGTACTTC. This encodes CASSQDSWGGETQYF.

This chain joins TRBV9 and TRBJ2-3; 10 bases match TRBD2. Germline V CDR1 and CDR2: SGDLS, YYNGEE. The V segment lost 4 bases and the J segment 1 base; nucleotides outside the gene matches: 6. The CDR3 sequence is 16 residues long. The CDR3 here is CASSPTAGGRTDTQYF. CDR3 DNA: TGTGCCAGCAGCCCTACAGCGGGAGGGCGCACAGATACGCAGTATTTT.

This clone appeared a few times. This rearrangement joins TRBV15 to TRBJ2-5; D gene unclear. Trimming pared 0 bases from V and 5 bases from J, leaving 10 bases between. The CDR3 consists of 14 residues. Germline assignment: CDR1 LNHNV and CDR2 YYDKDF (reference sequence). The CDR3 loop is CATSRDRGRETQYF. CDR3 nucleotides: TGTGCCACCAGCAGAGATCGAGGCCGGGAGACCCAGTACTTC. The full variable domain, its missing parts supplied by reference TRBV15 and TRBJ2-5, is DAMVIQNPRYQVTQFGKPVTLSCSQTLNHNVMYWYQQKSSQAPKLLFHYYDKDFNNEADTPDNFQSRRPNTSFCFLDIRSPGLGDTAMYLCATSRDRGRETQYFGPGTRLLVL.

The chain uses TRBV5-6 and TRBJ2-5; 8 nucleotides align to TRBD1. The germline CDR1 and CDR2 sequences are SGHDT and YYEEEE. Losses at the gene ends were 4 bases for V and 2 bases for J; bases not matched to a gene: 7. The CDR3 has 15 residues. CDR3 sequence reads: CASSVTGVMQETQYF. CDR3 DNA sequence: TGTGCCAGCAGCGTGACAGGGGTAATGCAAGAGACCCAGTACTTC.

The V gene is TRBV7-2, the J gene TRBJ2-5; 8 positions agree with TRBD1. V lost 1 base to trimming and J lost 13 bases; unmatched junction nucleotides: 5. Germline V gene lookup returns CDR1 SGHTA and CDR2 FQGNSA. The CDR3 has 12 amino acids. The CDR3 protein is CASSLVTGGLYF. The CDR3 DNA follows: TGTGCCAGCAGCTTAGTTACAGGGGGTCTGTACTTC.